This T cell receptor beta chain was sequenced for a study of Ad26.COV2.S vaccination and SARS-CoV-2 variants. The treatment: some 20 received Ad26.COV2.S at low or high dose, single or two shots; roughly five received placebo; per-sample allocation not given. The samples were gathered on day 63 after the first injection of vaccine or placebo. Expression of Wuhan-strain SARS-CoV-2 spike came from the Ad26 vector that formed the vaccine. The method was immunoSEQ multiplex PCR; TCRdb's version includes in-frame clones alone and lacks a portion of them. The table includes fewer than 400,000 clones, roughly 90% detected once. V lost 0 bases, J lost 6 bases, and 9 bases lay in between. Germline CDR1 is GTSNPN and CDR2 is SVGIG (reference sequence). The CDR3 is 14 residues long.

The sequencing here drew on peripheral blood, taken in a trial of Ad26.COV2.S vaccine versus placebo. This clonotype originated in a person aged 18-60 years who received the Ad26.COV2.S COVID-19 vaccine or a placebo. V gene TRBV30 combines with J gene TRBJ1-6; D is ambiguous. CDR3 nucleotide sequence: TGTGCCTGGAGTGTAGAGGTGATTAATTCACCCCTCCACTTT. Residues: CAWSVEVINSPLHF.